This TCR beta chain was captured by sequencing in a study of shared clonotypes between healthy human individuals. Points on this clone: The antigen remains undetermined.

This CDR3 has 15 amino acids. V gave up 1 base and J gave up 7 bases; unmatched junction bases: 6. Per the germline V gene, CDR1 is MGHRA and CDR2 is YSYEKL. Naive CD8 cells comprised CD45RO-negative, CCR7-positively selected cells, excluding terminally differentiated effector memory CD45RA+ cells. Findings and limits, study-wide: Across subsets, estimated richness was generally greater for naive than for memory populations.

Genomic DNA from each subset was divided evenly over several immunoSEQ plates. As originally analysed: From ImmunoSEQ came sequences covering only the junction and carrying no quality scores, so filtering differed. Assay used: immunoSEQ multiplex PCR; TCRdb lists only in-frame clones, some missing. V and J calls and clone size are those listed in that table; D and trimming were worked out from the DNA. In the table there are 760,000 or so clones, 90% to 98% of which are singletons. The V call is TRBV4-1, the J call TRBJ2-1; the match to TRBD2 covers 8 bases. The sequenced sample was naive CD8+ T cells sorted from blood. The origin of this receptor is a young man in good health. The CDR3 is CASSQAAGVWNEQFF. CDR3 bases: TGCGCCAGCAGCCAAGCAGCGGGAGTATGGAATGAGCAGTTCTTC.